This T cell receptor (beta chain) was found in a study of T cell responses to AZD1222 COVID-19 vaccine. General study results and limits: Baseline seropositivity occurred in only six or seven AZD1222 recipients.

Sequenced by immunoSEQ multiplex PCR; TCRdb stores in-frame clones only, minus some. The sample records 150,000 to 200,000 clones, under 95% being singletons. In regard to this clone: The target antigen is unknown. Germline and junction disagree at one end, which may indicate a read error.

The sample here was peripheral blood, taken on day 0 of AZD1222 vaccination. The sequence was obtained from an adult in good health.

The CDR3 DNA reads TGCGCCTGCAGCCAAAGGGGGGCTGCAGGTGAAGCTTTCTTT. Its protein product is CACSQRGAAGEAFF. J is TRBJ1-1 and V is TRBV4-1, with D maybe TRBD1 (6 bases). CDR1 and CDR2 from the germline V gene are MGHRA and YSYEKL. The CDR3 runs to 14 residues.